A selection of T cell receptor beta chains follows, all from one sample in a study of T cell repertoires in cytomegalovirus infection. TCRdb used MiXCR to reprocess the reads, holding one entry per CDR3 protein. Among about 340,000 distinct CDR3 sequences, under 35% were seen once, and the ten largest hold around 18%. Antigens of these TCRs are unknown. The sequenced sample was cultured PBMCs, obtained from culture after CMV antigen stimulation. The receptors stem from a human donor in good health (CMV status not recorded). Some clones in this sample may be carry-over from other donors' samples. Both conserved end residues are part of each CDR3. The order of the fields is clone size, D gene, J gene, V gene, CDR3 protein, CDR3 DNA. The D gene is left open where the match is weak. Size values are once, few and many counts, or a class for expanded clones, and some rows have none.

NA | TRBD2 | TRBJ2-3 | TRBV11-2 | CASSLGGSGGTDTQYF | TGTGCCAGCAGCTTAGGAGGTAGCGGGGGGACGGATACGCAGTATTTT
few | TRBD2 | TRBJ2-1 | TRBV7-2 | CASSLGPSGRYNEQFF | TGTGCCAGCAGCTTAGGGCCTAGCGGAAGATACAATGAGCAGTTCTTC
few | NA | TRBJ2-5 | TRBV6-1 | CASSKFTGIQETQYF | TGTGCCAGCAGTAAGTTTACCGGGATCCAAGAGACCCAGTACTTC
few | NA | TRBJ2-1 | TRBV3-1 | CASRVGAGNEQFF | TGTGCCAGCAGGGTTGGGGCGGGCAATGAGCAGTTCTTC
NA | NA | TRBJ1-4 | TRBV7-9 | CASSLAASGNSVQEKLFF | TGTGCCAGCAGCTTAGCAGCCTCAGGGAATTCGGTTCAGGAAAAACTGTTTTTT
NA | TRBD2 | TRBJ2-2 | TRBV7-3 | CASSRTSGRFNTGGLFF | TGTGCCAGCAGCCGGACTAGCGGGAGGTTTAACACCGGGGGGCTGTTTTTT
NA | NA | TRBJ1-2 | TRBV4-1 | CASSQAPGASDGYTF | TGCGCCAGCAGCCAAGCGCCGGGGGCGTCTGATGGCTACACCTTC
few | NA | TRBJ1-1 | TRBV11-2 | CASSAEGREMNTEAFF | TGTGCCAGCAGCGCGGAAGGGAGGGAGATGAACACTGAAGCTTTCTTT
NA | NA | TRBJ2-7 | TRBV12-3/TRBV12-4 | CASSYYEQYF | TGTGCCAGCAGCTACTACGAGCAGTACTTC
NA | NA | TRBJ1-2 | TRBV11-2 | CASSPTTTKAAYGYTF | TGTGCCAGCAGCCCGACGACAACAAAAGCCGCCTATGGCTACACCTTC
NA | NA | TRBJ1-1 | TRBV19 | CASTLSGVGVPMNTEAFF | TGTGCCAGTACCCTCTCTGGGGTCGGCGTACCCATGAACACTGAAGCTTTCTTT
NA | TRBD2 | TRBJ2-1 | TRBV6-6 | CASSYTLLAGGRDEQFF | TGTGCCAGCAGTTACACCCTTTTAGCGGGAGGTCGGGATGAGCAGTTCTTC
NA | NA | TRBJ1-3 | TRBV20-1 | CSARHGHSGNTIYF | TGCAGTGCCAGGCACGGCCACTCTGGAAACACCATATATTTT
few | TRBD1 | TRBJ1-2 | TRBV7-6 | CASSSIQGDYGYTF | TGTGCCAGCAGCTCCATACAGGGGGACTATGGCTACACCTTC
few | NA | TRBJ2-3 | TRBV7-3 | CASSLALATDTQYF | TGTGCCAGCAGCTTAGCTCTAGCGACAGATACGCAGTATTTT
NA | TRBD1 | TRBJ2-7 | TRBV11-2 | CASSFETGGGSSYEQYF | TGTGCCAGCAGCTTTGAAACAGGGGGCGGAAGCTCCTACGAGCAGTACTTC
NA | NA | TRBJ2-7 | TRBV20-1 | CSARDRGLTGLSYEQYF | TGCAGTGCTAGAGATAGAGGTCTAACAGGTCTCTCCTACGAGCAGTACTTC
NA | NA | TRBJ2-1 | TRBV19 | CASSQGYSYNEQFF | TGTGCCAGTAGTCAGGGGTATTCGTACAATGAGCAGTTCTTC
few | NA | TRBJ2-3 | TRBV18 | CASSPPQTVAQYF | TGTGCCAGCTCACCACCCCAAACGGTAGCGCAGTATTTT
NA | TRBD2 | TRBJ2-5 | TRBV7-3 | CASTLAGKETQYF | TGTGCCAGCACTCTAGCGGGCAAAGAGACCCAGTACTTC
NA | TRBD1 | TRBJ2-1 | TRBV12-3/TRBV12-4 | CASSSGRTGGFLGRGSYNEQFF | TGTGCCAGCAGTTCTGGGAGGACAGGGGGATTCCTGGGGCGCGGGAGTTACAATGAGCAGTTCTTC
NA | NA | TRBJ2-3 | TRBV7-7 | CASGLWGGTDTQYF | TGTGCTAGCGGCTTATGGGGCGGCACAGATACGCAGTATTTT
few | NA | TRBJ1-5 | TRBV12-3/TRBV12-4 | CASSSQGISNQPQHF | TGTGCCAGCAGTTCCCAGGGGATCAGCAATCAGCCCCAGCATTTT
few | NA | TRBJ1-2 | TRBV12-3/TRBV12-4 | CASTGSSNVIQGYTF | TGTGCCAGCACCGGAAGCAGCAACGTGATTCAAGGCTACACCTTC